The next 5 T cell receptor beta chains were all read from a single sample in a study of shared clonotypes between healthy human individuals. The naive CD8 fraction comprised CD45RO-negative cells positively selected for CCR7 and excluded terminally differentiated effector memory CD45RA+ cells. Only in-frame clones appear in the TCRdb table, and some are missing; sequencing was by immunoSEQ multiplex PCR. Counted here are roughly 2,000,000 clones, roughly 95% occurring once; the ten biggest clones make up more than 0.95%. The sequenced sample was naive CD8+ T cells sorted from blood. These receptors originate from a man aged 18 to 29 in good health.

This rearrangement joins TRBV6-6 to TRBJ2-5, with D possibly TRBD2 on 6 matching bases. The CDR3 runs to 14 residues. V was trimmed by 6 bases and J by 3 bases, leaving 14 bases between them. The V gene's germline CDR1 is MNHNY and CDR2 SVGAGI (reference sequence). The CDR3 sequence: CASRLIGGKETQYF. CDR3 bases: TGTGCCAGCAGGCTTATCGGGGGAAAAGAGACCCAGTACTTC.

The chain uses TRBV4-2 and TRBJ2-7, with TRBD2 matching over 10 bases. CDR1 is LGHNA and CDR2 is YNFKEQ in the germline V gene. V lost 0 bases, J lost 5 bases, and 7 bases stayed unmatched. The CDR3 loop spans 16 amino acids. CDR3 coding DNA: TGTGCCAGCAGCCAAGATCTAACTAGCGGGATCCACGAGCAGTACTTC. Translating gives CASSQDLTSGIHEQYF.

The chain combines TRBV13 with TRBJ2-5; D gene uncertain. V lost 8 bases to trimming and J lost 5 bases, with 18 bases between them. The germline gives CDR1 PRHDT, CDR2 FYEKMQ (reference sequence). The CDR3 is made up of 14 amino acids. CDR3 bases: TGTGCCAGCGCTAGGTTAGAGATTAAGGAGACCCAGTACTTC. Amino acids: CASARLEIKETQYF.

The chain joins TRBV25-1 to TRBJ2-5; D is uncertain. The CDR3 has 16 residues. Trimming took off 1 base at V and 3 bases at J, with 15 bases between the two ends. The germline V gene has CDR1 MGHDK and CDR2 SYGVNS. Written as DNA, the CDR3 is TGTGCCAGCAGTGAATTTTTGGCCGAGATAGAAGAGACCCAGTACTTC. Translated, it gives CASSEFLAEIEETQYF.

The chain carries TRBV6-5 and TRBJ2-2; maybe TRBD2 (6 bases). Germline CDR1 is MNHEY and CDR2 is SVGAGI. This CDR3 spans 11 amino acids. With 11 bases removed from V and 6 bases from J, the gap between germline ends came to 10 bases. This CDR3 is CAGGRSGELFF. CDR3 DNA: TGTGCCGGTGGGAGGTCCGGGGAGCTGTTTTTT.